A single sample gave rise to the 25 T cell receptor beta chains below, sequenced in a study of CD8+ T cells in alopecia areata. Treatment of the sample: oral pan-JAK inhibitor, 5-10 mg twice daily. TCR sequencing used cDNA made by reverse transcription of extracted RNA. Produced via immunoSEQ multiplex PCR; TCRdb's table is partial and in-frame only. The sample yields a few hundred thousand clones, 35% to 40% seen once. Source: CD4+ T cells sorted from blood, taken at roughly week 30, from a patient treated with tofacitinib. All receptors derive from a human donor with alopecia areata.

This clone was recorded once. This rearrangement joins TRBV11-2 to TRBJ1-5, with a tentative D call TRBD1 (5 bases). Germline CDR1 and CDR2: SGHAT and FQNNGV. The ends were cut back, 5 bases at V and 6 bases at J, with 11 bases in the middle. CDR3 size: 13 residues. The CDR3 nucleotides read TGTGCCAGCAGCCGGGACGCTCCTCAGCCCCAGCATTTT. This encodes CASSRDAPQPQHF.

In regard to this clone: The same CDR3 arises from other DNA sequences in this sample as well. The V and J genes are TRBV18 and TRBJ1-1; unclear D gene. V was pared by 2 bases and J by 0 bases, with 4 bases between. CDR3 length: 13 residues. From germline, CDR1 is KGHSH and CDR2 LQKENI. The CDR3 sequence is CASSPGLNTEAFF. The CDR3 nucleotides are TGTGCCAGCTCACCAGGACTGAACACTGAAGCTTTCTTT.

The chain links TRBV7-6 to TRBJ1-2; TRBD1 agrees at 9 bases. The CDR3 is made up of 17 amino acids. Germline assignment: CDR1 SGHVS and CDR2 FNYEAQ. The junction had 5 bases not matched to a gene; V was cut back by 0 bases and J by 0 bases. The CDR3 is CASSLAETGGSNYGYTF. In nucleotides, the CDR3 is TGTGCCAGCAGCTTAGCAGAGACAGGGGGGTCTAACTATGGCTACACCTTC.

In this sample, this clone turned up a few times. The chain is built from TRBV5-1 and TRBJ2-7; D is ambiguous. Trimming stripped 4 bases from V and 2 bases from J, with 10 bases between. This CDR3 spans 13 amino acids. Germline V lookup: CDR1 SGHRS, CDR2 YFSETQ. The CDR3 sequence is CASSQDEAYEQYF. The CDR3 DNA reads as TGCGCCAGCAGCCAAGACGAAGCCTACGAGCAGTACTTC.

J is TRBJ2-2 and V is TRBV10-3; D remains ambiguous. V shed 6 bases and J shed 3 bases, with 8 bases lying between them. CDR1 and CDR2 (germline): ENHRY, SYGVKD. The CDR3 extends over 13 amino acids. The CDR3 coding sequence is TGTGCCATCAGGCCATTAGACACCGGGGAGCTGTTTTTT. This codes for CAIRPLDTGELFF.

The V call is TRBV2, the J call TRBJ1-2; maybe TRBD1 (6 bases). Trimming took 7 bases from V and 4 from J, leaving 16 bases between them. The CDR3 sequence is 14 residues long. The V gene's germline CDR1 is SNHLY and CDR2 FYNNEI. DNA of the CDR3: TGTGCCAGCATGACGAGCAGGGGCGGCTATGGCTACACCTTC. This translates into CASMTSRGGYGYTF.

The gene calls are TRBV19 and TRBJ1-1; TRBD1 matches 7 bases. Trimming took 0 bases from V and 11 from J; bases not matched to a gene: 6. Germline-derived CDR1 and CDR2 are LNHDA and SQIVND (reference sequence). The CDR3 runs 13 residues. CDR3: CASSIDRDSRAFF. Here the CDR3 DNA reads TGTGCCAGTAGTATAGATCGGGACAGCCGGGCTTTCTTT.

The CDR3 sequence is CAWSVKPSEAFF. CDR3 nucleotides: TGTGCCTGGAGTGTAAAACCATCTGAAGCTTTCTTT. The genes are TRBV30 and TRBJ1-1; no firm D call. V lost 0 bases, J lost 6 bases, and 8 bases lay in between. This CDR3 spans 12 amino acids. The germline CDR1 and CDR2 sequences are GTSNPN and SVGIG (reference sequence).

The CDR3 coding sequence is TGCAGCGTTGTTATACTGGGGGCGGGAGAGCAGTACTTC. Translated, it gives CSVVILGAGEQYF. V and J are TRBV29-1 and TRBJ2-7; D is possibly TRBD1 or TRBD2 (6 bases each). The ends were cut back, 4 bases at V and 7 bases at J, with 17 bases in the middle. CDR3 length: 13 amino acids. Per germline, CDR1 SQVTM and CDR2 ANQGSEA.

This clone was detected once. This chain links TRBV5-6 with TRBJ1-1, with D perhaps matching TRBD1 (5 bases). This CDR3 comprises 14 residues. Germline assignment: CDR1 SGHDT and CDR2 YYEEEE. The V gene lost 0 bases and the J gene lost 4 bases, with 10 bases spanning the gap. The CDR3 sequence is CASSLDRRGTEAFF. The CDR3 DNA is TGTGCCAGCAGCTTGGACAGGAGGGGCACTGAAGCTTTCTTT. The entire variable domain, with the rest obtained from reference TRBV5-6 and TRBJ1-1, is as follows: DAGVTQSPTHLIKTRGQQVTLRCSPKSGHDTVSWYQQALGQGPQFIFQYYEEEERQRGNFPDRFSGHQFPNYSSELNVNALLLGDSALYLCASSLDRRGTEAFFGQGTRLTVV.

The chain combines TRBV4-1 with TRBJ2-5; the match to TRBD1 covers 7 bases. Germline V gene data show CDR1 as MGHRA and CDR2 as YSYEKL. Trimming removed 3 bases from V and 4 bases from J; junction bases left unmatched: 8. CDR3 size: 15 residues. CDR3 region: CASSQRDSSAETQYF. The CDR3 bases are TGCGCCAGCAGCCAGAGGGACAGTTCTGCAGAGACCCAGTACTTC.

The V and J genes are TRBV9 and TRBJ2-7; a possible D gene is TRBD2 (5 bases). CDR1 and CDR2 from the germline V gene are SGDLS and YYNGEE. The CDR3 has 16 residues. The ends were cut back, 0 bases at V and 5 bases at J, with 18 bases in the middle. This chain's CDR3 is CASSVAQLAQFDEQYF. The DNA of the CDR3 is TGTGCCAGCAGCGTAGCCCAGCTAGCACAATTCGACGAGCAGTACTTC. The variable domain in full, completed from reference TRBV9 and TRBJ2-7, reads DSGVTQTPKHLITATGQRVTLRCSPRSGDLSVYWYQQSLDQGLQFLIQYYNGEERAKGNILERFSAQQFPDLHSELNLSSLELGDSALYFCASSVAQLAQFDEQYFGPGTRLTVT.

The chain combines TRBV4-1 with TRBJ1-5; 7 positions match TRBD1. Trimming cost V 0 bases and J 7 bases; bases outside gene matches: 6. This CDR3 contains 15 residues. Germline V gives CDR1 MGHRA, CDR2 YSYEKL. Here the CDR3 reads CASSQEGQGDQPQHF. For the CDR3, the DNA is TGCGCCAGCAGCCAAGAAGGGCAGGGGGACCAGCCCCAGCATTTT.

The sample holds one count of this clone. This sequence joins TRBV2 and TRBJ1-1, with D uncertain. V lost 0 bases to trimming and J lost 0 bases, with 5 bases between them. CDR1 and CDR2 (germline): SNHLY, FYNNEI. This CDR3 has 14 amino acids. The CDR3 nucleotides read TGTGCCAGCAGTGAAGCCAGCTTGAACACTGAAGCTTTCTTT. This sequence encodes CASSEASLNTEAFF.

The rearrangement joins TRBV12-5 to TRBJ1-1; weak D call: TRBD1 (6 bases). V was clipped by 4 bases and J by 8 bases, with 14 bases between them. This CDR3 spans 13 amino acids. Germline V CDR1 and CDR2: LGHNT, FRNRAP. The CDR3 loop is CASGSRGGLEAFF. The CDR3, as DNA: TGTGCTAGTGGTTCCCGGGGGGGCCTGGAAGCTTTCTTT. The full variable domain, rest sourced from reference TRBV12-5 and TRBJ1-1, is DARVTQTPRHKVTEMGQEVTMRCQPILGHNTVFWYRQTMMQGLELLAYFRNRAPLDDSGMPKDRFSAEMPDATLATLKIQPSEPRDSAVYFCASGSRGGLEAFFGQGTRLTVV.

This clone turned up a few times. The chain combines TRBV6-5 with TRBJ2-1; D is ambiguous. Germline values: CDR1 MNHEY, CDR2 SVGAGI. The CDR3 extends over 13 amino acids. V was trimmed by 2 bases and J by 5 bases, leaving 7 bases between them. The CDR3 reads CASSYAVNNEQFF. The CDR3 bases are TGTGCCAGCAGTTACGCGGTGAACAATGAGCAGTTCTTC.

The CDR3 DNA reads as TGTGCCAGCAGCAACCAGGGGACCACCTACGAGCAGTACTTC. It codes for CASSNQGTTYEQYF. This rearrangement joins TRBV5-4 to TRBJ2-7, with TRBD1 as a possible D gene (6 bases). Germline values: CDR1 SGHNT, CDR2 YYREEE (reference sequence). The CDR3 sequence is 14 residues long. V was pared by 4 bases and J by 2 bases, with 13 bases between.

This clone occurred once. The chain couples TRBV11-1 to TRBJ2-7, with 9 bases matching TRBD2. The CDR3 extends over 15 amino acids. Germline V lookup: CDR1 SGHAT, CDR2 FQDESV (reference sequence). The V and J ends lost 5 bases and 2 bases, in that order; junction bases with no gene match: 7. DNA for the CDR3: TGTGCCAGCAGCCCTAGCTTAGCGGGGGCCTACGAGCAGTACTTC. Encoded protein: CASSPSLAGAYEQYF.

This clone was observed a handful of times. The V call is TRBV18, the J call TRBJ1-6, with 9 nucleotides matching TRBD1. V gave up 3 bases and J gave up 7 bases; unmatched junction bases: 10. This CDR3 spans 17 amino acids. Germline lookup yields CDR1 KGHSH and CDR2 LQKENI. The CDR3 spells CASSPTAPGQGNSPLHF. The CDR3 nucleotides are TGTGCCAGCTCACCCACCGCCCCGGGACAGGGCAATTCACCCCTCCACTTT.

The chain joins TRBV2 to TRBJ1-4; D remains unclear. The germline V gene encodes CDR1 SNHLY and CDR2 FYNNEI. Trimming cost V 3 bases and J 8 bases, with 10 bases left between them. This CDR3 contains 13 residues. CDR3 sequence (DNA): TGTGCCAGCAGTGATGGGCCCCAGGAAAAACTGTTTTTT. Encoded protein: CASSDGPQEKLFF. Drawing the rest from reference TRBV2 and TRBJ1-4, the complete variable domain is EPEVTQTPSHQVTQMGQEVILRCVPISNHLYFYWYRQILGQKVEFLVSFYNNEISEKSEIFDDQFSVERPDGSNFTLKIRSTKLEDSAMYFCASSDGPQEKLFFGSGTQLSVL.

This clone was counted between two and nine times. The chain couples TRBV18 to TRBJ2-3; 8 nucleotides align to TRBD1. Per germline, CDR1 KGHSH and CDR2 LQKENI. CDR3 length: 17 residues. After removal of 6 bases from V and 0 bases from J, the junction contained 11 bases not matched to a gene. The CDR3 DNA is TGTGCCAGCTCCCGCCAAGGGACAGGCCGAAGCACAGATACGCAGTATTTT. It is translated as CASSRQGTGRSTDTQYF.

This clone was observed a few times. Written as DNA, the CDR3 is TGTGCCAGCAGGGGTGACAGGGGTGGCAAAAACATTCAGTACTTC. It is translated as CASRGDRGGKNIQYF. The rearrangement links TRBV6-6 to TRBJ2-4; the match to TRBD1 covers 8 bases. Germline V CDR1 and CDR2: MNHNY, SVGAGI (reference sequence). V shed 6 bases and J 3 bases; nucleotides not matched to a gene: 7. This CDR3 contains 15 residues.

The chain has TRBV5-4 and TRBJ1-2, with D unclear. V dropped 2 bases and J dropped 6 bases, with 5 bases sitting between them. This CDR3 has 11 residues. Germline V gene sequence: CDR1 SGHNT, CDR2 YYREEE (reference sequence). CDR3 in DNA: TGTGCCAGCAGCTTAGACCATGGCTACACCTTC. It encodes CASSLDHGYTF.

The chain uses TRBV4-1 and TRBJ2-5, with 7 bases matching TRBD2. The trim removed 4 bases at V and 5 bases at J, leaving 13 bases unmatched. The CDR3 loop spans 16 amino acids. Germline V gene lookup returns CDR1 MGHRA and CDR2 YSYEKL. Here the CDR3 reads CASSRQWEGRGETQYF. The CDR3 nucleotides are TGCGCCAGCAGCCGGCAGTGGGAGGGGCGCGGGGAGACCCAGTACTTC.

The chain couples TRBV6-1 to TRBJ1-6, with 8 bases that match TRBD1. J gave up 3 bases and V 6 bases, and 4 bases lay outside the gene matches. Germline CDR1 is MNHNS and CDR2 is SASEGT. The length of the CDR3 is 15 residues. The CDR3 here is CASRTGVNYNSPLHF. The CDR3 DNA reads as TGTGCCAGCAGGACAGGGGTAAACTATAATTCACCCCTCCACTTT.